This T cell receptor (beta chain) was identified during a study of blood T cell repertoires in COVID-19 (TCRdb year 2020). Regarding the study in general: Collaborator samples came from the United States, Italy and Spain and covered acute and convalescent phases of COVID-19. The material from the prospective study consisted of cDNA or gDNA derived from T cells, B-cell-depleted T cells, or PBMCs. Deeply sampled blood TCRbeta repertoires from subjects exposed to, actively infected with, or recovered from COVID-19 were included in the dataset. A freely available public database, intended as a resource for researchers studying the immune response to SARS-CoV-2, is where the repertoires were released. Samples came from the ongoing ImmuneRACE study (first 160 participants) plus 1,254 subjects from 6 global collaborators. The sample metadata nearly always contained a de-identified subject ID, COVID-19 status, age in years and sex. Where HLA class I and class II types were available, the types were taken from metadata supplied by the sample provider, not from assay-based typing.

Participants in the prospective study were aged about 18 to 90 years, lived in under 30 United States geographic areas, and enrolled through a virtual design. To assign participants to cohorts, the prospective study relied on clinical history that participants themselves reported in a screening survey and a study questionnaire. Mobile phlebotomists in the prospective study collected whole blood, serum and a nasopharyngeal or oropharyngeal swab from every participant. Participants in the prospective study had the option to provide additional blood draws and questionnaires over a 2-month period. Prospective study blood samples were shipped either frozen or at room temperature before DNA extraction. The immunoSEQ Assay, a bias-controlled multiplex PCR, was used to amplify TCRbeta CDR3 regions from genomic DNA. The original pipeline was this. The number of nucleated cells in each sample was estimated from the amplification of reference gene primers within the assay. To quantify the absolute abundance of each unique TCRbeta CDR3 rearrangement, sequence reads were collapsed and filtered. For each sample, productive Simpson clonality was calculated as the square root of Simpson's diversity index over productive rearrangements. In TCRdb, the immuneACCESS table is reduced to in-frame sequences with V and J assigned. These tables do not hold every clone; where another copy was compared, an unresolved V gene accounts for under half, and the others remain unexplained. Clone size and the V and J calls come from that table; the DNA yielded D and trimming. The sample data list about 430,000 clones, and around 87% of these were observed just once. Jointly, the top ten make up about 0.89% of the sample.

CDR1 and CDR2 are drawn from the germline V gene (reference sequence): SGHKS, YYEKEE. Between the V and J ends, shortened by 0 bases and 1 base respectively, the junction contains 12 bases. Reading from cysteine to phenylalanine, the CDR3 counts 16 amino acids. The DNA shown is the 48-base CDR3, in frame from base 1. Remarks on this clone: The antigen it binds to is not known. The sample holds no much larger clone one base away, and base qualities are not on file.

The study at large found these results: The amount of clinical and demographic metadata varied by source and participant and was provided uncurated.

Here the chain combines TRBV5-5 and TRBJ2-3, with TRBD1 perhaps the D gene, on 6 matching bases. Sequencing was performed on PBMCs or T cells enriched from blood (not recorded which). This clonotype was sampled from a woman in her twenties or thirties with acute COVID-19. The DNA is as follows: TGTGCCAGCAGCTTGGGCCTACAGGGAGGCACAGATACGCAGTATTTT. It translates to CASSLGLQGGTDTQYF.